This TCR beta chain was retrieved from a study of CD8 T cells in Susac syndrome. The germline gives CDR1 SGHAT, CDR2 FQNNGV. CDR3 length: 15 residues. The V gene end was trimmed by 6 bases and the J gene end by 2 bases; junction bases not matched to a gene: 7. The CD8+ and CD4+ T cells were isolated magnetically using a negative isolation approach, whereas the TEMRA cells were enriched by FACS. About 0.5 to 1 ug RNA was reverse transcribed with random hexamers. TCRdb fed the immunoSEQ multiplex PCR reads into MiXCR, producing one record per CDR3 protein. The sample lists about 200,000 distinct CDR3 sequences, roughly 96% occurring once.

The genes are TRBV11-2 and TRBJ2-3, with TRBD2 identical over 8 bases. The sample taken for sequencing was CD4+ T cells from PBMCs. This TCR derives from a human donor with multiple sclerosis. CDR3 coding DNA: TGTGCCAGCAGTATTAGCGGGGCGATCACAGATACGCAGTATTTT. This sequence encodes CASSISGAITDTQYF.